This record concerns one T cell receptor (beta chain) sequence. Read data end 3 residues before the CDR3 end; the end is taken from the germline J gene. V gave up 5 bases and J gave up 2 bases, with 11 bases separating them. CDR3 length equals 13 residues. Germline lookup yields CDR1 SGHDT and CDR2 YYEEEE. Mixed chimerism was transient after nonmyeloablative marrow transplants from related graft donors. These data belong to a study of Tregs in tolerant kidney transplant recipients. The assay was immunoSEQ multiplex PCR, and TCRdb's table has in-frame clones only and misses some. Found here are under 3,000 clones; the top ten clones hold less than 45%.

This specimen consisted of CD8+ T cells from blood (PBMCs), obtained 6 months after the transplant. The TCR sequence derives from a human patient who received a combined kidney and bone marrow transplant. Some of the T cells may derive from the graft donor. This rearrangement joins TRBV5-6 to TRBJ2-7; D uncertain. The CDR3 bases that were read are TGTGCCAGCAGTCGATCAGAGGCCTACGAG. Translation: CASSRSEAYE. The full CDR3 is CASSRSEAYEQYF.